This TCR beta chain was documented in a study of blood T cell repertoires in COVID-19. About the research overall: COVID-19 samples from acute and convalescent phases originated in the United States, Italy and Spain.

Germline V gene lookup returns CDR1 SGDLS and CDR2 YYNGEE. The CDR3 extends over 14 amino acids. Trimming removed 5 bases from V and 4 bases from J, with 15 bases in between. Data came from immunoSEQ multiplex PCR; TCRdb stores just in-frame clones and leaves some out. The top ten hold around 13% of the sample, which has roughly 63,000 clones, almost 80% seen once. The chain recombines TRBV9 with TRBJ1-2, with a weak D call TRBD1 (6 bases). The sequencing sample was made of peripheral blood. The sequence was obtained from an elderly man with acute or convalescent COVID-19. CDR3 sequence (DNA): TGTGCCAGCAGACCCACAGGGTCCCTCTATGGCTACACCTTC. Amino acid sequence: CASRPTGSLYGYTF.